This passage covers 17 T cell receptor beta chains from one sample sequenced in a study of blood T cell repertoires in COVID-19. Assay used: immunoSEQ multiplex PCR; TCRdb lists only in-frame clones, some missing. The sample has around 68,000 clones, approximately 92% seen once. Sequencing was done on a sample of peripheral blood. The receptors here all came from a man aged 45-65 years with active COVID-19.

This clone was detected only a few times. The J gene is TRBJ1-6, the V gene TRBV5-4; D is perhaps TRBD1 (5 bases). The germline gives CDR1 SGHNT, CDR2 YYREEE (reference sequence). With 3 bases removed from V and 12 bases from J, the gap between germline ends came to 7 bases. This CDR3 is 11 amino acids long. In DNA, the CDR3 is TGTGCCAGCAGCTCGGGGGGACCCCTCCACTTT. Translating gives CASSSGGPLHF.

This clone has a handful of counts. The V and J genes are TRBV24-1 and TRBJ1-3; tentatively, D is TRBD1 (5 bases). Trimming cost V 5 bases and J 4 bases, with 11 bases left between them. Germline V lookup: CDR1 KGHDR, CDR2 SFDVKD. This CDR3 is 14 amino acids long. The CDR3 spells CATSARVRGNTIYF. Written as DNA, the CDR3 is TGTGCCACCAGTGCCAGGGTAAGAGGAAACACCATATATTTT.

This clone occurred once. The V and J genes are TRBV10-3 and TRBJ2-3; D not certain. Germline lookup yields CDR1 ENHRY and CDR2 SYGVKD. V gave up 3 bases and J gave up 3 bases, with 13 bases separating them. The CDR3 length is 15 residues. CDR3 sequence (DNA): TGTGCCATCAGTGAAAGGCTAGTGGTGACAGATACGCAGTATTTT. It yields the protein CAISERLVVTDTQYF.

The CDR3 protein is CASSLQGGVEAFF. CDR3 DNA sequence: TGTGCCAGCAGCCTACAGGGTGGTGTTGAAGCTTTCTTT. The rearrangement links TRBV3-1 (or the pseudogene TRBV3-2) to TRBJ1-1; the D gene is possibly TRBD1 (6 bases). Between the trimmed V and J ends, which lost 4 bases and 7 bases, there was a span of 13 bases. The CDR3 extends over 13 amino acids. Germline CDR1 LGHDT, CDR2 YNNKEL (reference sequence).

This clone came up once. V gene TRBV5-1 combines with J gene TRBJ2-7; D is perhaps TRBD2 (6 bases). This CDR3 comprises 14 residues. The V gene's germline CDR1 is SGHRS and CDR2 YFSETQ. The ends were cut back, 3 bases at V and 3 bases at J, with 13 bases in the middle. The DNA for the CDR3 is TGCGCCAGCAGCTCCGGGACTCAAGTCTACGAGCAGTACTTC. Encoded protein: CASSSGTQVYEQYF.

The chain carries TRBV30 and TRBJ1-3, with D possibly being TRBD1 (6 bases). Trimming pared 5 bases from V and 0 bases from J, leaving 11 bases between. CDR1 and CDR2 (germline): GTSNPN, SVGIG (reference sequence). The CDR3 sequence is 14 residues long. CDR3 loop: CAWGDTFSGNTIYF. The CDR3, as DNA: TGTGCCTGGGGGGACACATTCTCTGGAAACACCATATATTTT.

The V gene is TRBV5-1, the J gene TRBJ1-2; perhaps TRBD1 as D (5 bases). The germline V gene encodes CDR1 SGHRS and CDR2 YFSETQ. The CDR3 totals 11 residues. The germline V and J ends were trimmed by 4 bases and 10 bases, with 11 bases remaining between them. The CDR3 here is CASSESGLYTF. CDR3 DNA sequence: TGCGCCAGCAGCGAATCGGGACTCTACACCTTC.

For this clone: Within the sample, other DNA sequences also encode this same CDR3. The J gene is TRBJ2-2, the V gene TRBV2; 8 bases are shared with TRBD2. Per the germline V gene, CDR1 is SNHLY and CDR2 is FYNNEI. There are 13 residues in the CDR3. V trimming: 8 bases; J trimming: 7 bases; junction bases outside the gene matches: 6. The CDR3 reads CASGQTSVGELFF. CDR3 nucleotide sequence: TGTGCCAGCGGTCAGACTAGCGTCGGGGAGCTGTTTTTT.

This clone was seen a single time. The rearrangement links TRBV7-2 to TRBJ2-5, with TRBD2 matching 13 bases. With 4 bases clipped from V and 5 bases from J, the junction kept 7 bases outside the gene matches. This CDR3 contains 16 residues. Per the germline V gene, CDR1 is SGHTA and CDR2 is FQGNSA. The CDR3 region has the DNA TGTGCCAGCAGCTCGACTAGCGGGGGGCCCTGGGAGACCCAGTACTTC. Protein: CASSSTSGGPWETQYF.

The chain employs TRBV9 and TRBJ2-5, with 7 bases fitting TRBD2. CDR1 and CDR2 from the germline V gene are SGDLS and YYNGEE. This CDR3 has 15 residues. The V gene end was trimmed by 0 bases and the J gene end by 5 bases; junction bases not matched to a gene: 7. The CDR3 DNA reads TGTGCCAGCAGCGTAGGAAACGGGGGGACTGAGACCCAGTACTTC. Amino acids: CASSVGNGGTETQYF.

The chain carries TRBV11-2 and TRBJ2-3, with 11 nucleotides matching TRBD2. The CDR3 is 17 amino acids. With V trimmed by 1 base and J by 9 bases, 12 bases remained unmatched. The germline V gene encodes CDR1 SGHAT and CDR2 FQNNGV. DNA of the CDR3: TGTGCCAGCAGCTTAGGAACTAGCGGGGGACCACAGATAACGCAGTATTTT. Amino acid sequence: CASSLGTSGGPQITQYF.

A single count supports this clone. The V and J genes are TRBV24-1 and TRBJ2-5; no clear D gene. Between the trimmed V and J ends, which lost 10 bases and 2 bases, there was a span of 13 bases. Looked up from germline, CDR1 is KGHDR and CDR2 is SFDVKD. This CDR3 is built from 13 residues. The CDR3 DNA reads TGTGCCACGTCTACCGGGTGGCAAGAGACCCAGTACTTC. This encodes CATSTGWQETQYF.

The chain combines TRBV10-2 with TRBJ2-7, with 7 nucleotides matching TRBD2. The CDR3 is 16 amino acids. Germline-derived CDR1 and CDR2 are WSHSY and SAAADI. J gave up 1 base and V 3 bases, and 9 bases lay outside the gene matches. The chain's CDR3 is CASSEASGSRSYEQYF. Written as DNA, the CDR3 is TGCGCCAGCAGTGAAGCTAGCGGTTCGAGATCCTACGAGCAGTACTTC.

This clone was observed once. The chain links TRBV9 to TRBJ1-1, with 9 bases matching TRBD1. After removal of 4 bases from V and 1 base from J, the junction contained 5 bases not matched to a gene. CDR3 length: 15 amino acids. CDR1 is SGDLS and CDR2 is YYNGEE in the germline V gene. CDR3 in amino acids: CASSPGTGTNTEAFF. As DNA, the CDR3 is TGTGCCAGCAGCCCTGGGACAGGGACGAACACTGAAGCTTTCTTT.

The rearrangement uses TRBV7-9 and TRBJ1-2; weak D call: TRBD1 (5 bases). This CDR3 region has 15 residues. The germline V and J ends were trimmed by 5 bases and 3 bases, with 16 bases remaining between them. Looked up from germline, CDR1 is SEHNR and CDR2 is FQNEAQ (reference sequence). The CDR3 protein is CASSTPRQGDYGYTF. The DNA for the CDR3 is TGTGCCAGCAGCACACCCCGGCAGGGCGACTATGGCTACACCTTC.

DNA of the CDR3: TGTGCCAGCAGTTTGGCGGGGGTTACTGAAGCTTTCTTT. Amino acid sequence: CASSLAGVTEAFF. V and J are TRBV12-3 or TRBV12-4 and TRBJ1-1; D possibly corresponds to TRBD1 (5 bases). The CDR3 loop spans 13 amino acids. V gave up 3 bases and J gave up 5 bases, with 10 bases separating them.

The CDR3, as DNA: TGTGCCAGCAGCTCCAGGACTAGTCAGACCCAGTACTTC. This translates into CASSSRTSQTQYF. V and J are TRBV7-2 and TRBJ2-5; 7 positions match TRBD2. J was trimmed by 6 bases and V by 4 bases; bases with no gene match: 5. CDR3 length: 13 amino acids. In germline, CDR1 is SGHTA, CDR2 FQGNSA.